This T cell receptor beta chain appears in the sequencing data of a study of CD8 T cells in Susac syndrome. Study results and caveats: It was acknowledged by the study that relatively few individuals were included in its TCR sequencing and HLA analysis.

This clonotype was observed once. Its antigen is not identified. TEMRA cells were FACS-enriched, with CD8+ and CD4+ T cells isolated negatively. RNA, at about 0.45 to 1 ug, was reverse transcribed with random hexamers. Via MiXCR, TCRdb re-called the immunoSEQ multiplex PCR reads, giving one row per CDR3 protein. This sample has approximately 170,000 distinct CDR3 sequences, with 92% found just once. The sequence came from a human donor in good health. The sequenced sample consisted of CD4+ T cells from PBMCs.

CDR3 amino acids: CSVANSGRQSSYEQYF. The CDR3 nucleotides read TGCAGCGTTGCCAACTCTGGACGGCAAAGCTCCTACGAGCAGTACTTC. The chain employs TRBV29-1 and TRBJ2-7; D is ambiguous. Deletions cut 4 bases from V and 0 bases from J, with 19 bases between. The germline gives CDR1 SQVTM, CDR2 ANQGSEA. The CDR3 sequence is 16 residues long.